The rows below give T cell receptor beta chains drawn from one sample of a study of blood T cell repertoires in COVID-19. The method was immunoSEQ multiplex PCR; TCRdb's version includes in-frame clones alone and lacks a portion of them. This sample yields about 250,000 clones, of which approximately 90% are seen a single time; less than 20% belongs to the top ten. Sequenced input: PBMCs or T cells enriched from blood (not recorded which). These receptors were obtained from a man in his late teens or twenties who had recovered from COVID-19. CDR3s include the opening cysteine and the closing phenylalanine or tryptophan. D genes are given only for firm matches. Expanded clones get a size class; other rows say once, few or many, or leave the size out.

>.|TRBJ2-7|.|TRBV9
CASSVGLFREQYF
TGTGCCAGCAGCGTCGGACTATTTCGCGAGCAGTACTTC
>few|TRBJ2-1|.|TRBV5-1
CASSLAPGHYNEQFF
TGCGCCAGCAGCTTGGCCCCCGGACATTACAATGAGCAGTTCTTC
>.|TRBJ2-4|.|TRBV5-4
CASREGGGLAKNIQYF
TGTGCCAGCAGGGAAGGAGGCGGATTAGCCAAAAACATTCAGTACTTC
>.|TRBJ2-2|TRBD1|TRBV11-2
CASGLPGGTGELFF
TGTGCCAGCGGACTTCCAGGGGGCACCGGGGAGCTGTTTTTT
>.|TRBJ1-6|TRBD1|TRBV6-5
CASSYGGQGNSPLHF
TGTGCCAGCAGTTACGGGGGACAGGGAAATTCACCCCTCCACTTT
>.|TRBJ2-4|.|TRBV3-1/TRBV3-2
CASSPFAGSAKNIQYF
TGTGCCAGCAGCCCTTTTGCGGGGTCAGCCAAAAACATTCAGTACTTC
>.|TRBJ1-5|.|TRBV6-1
CASSDGLGTRNQPQHF
TGTGCCAGCAGTGACGGCCTTGGGACAAGGAATCAGCCCCAGCATTTT
>few|TRBJ2-5|TRBD2|TRBV5-1
CASSLGTSGGHQETQYF
TGCGCCAGCAGCTTGGGGACTAGCGGGGGCCATCAAGAGACCCAGTACTTC
>.|TRBJ1-2|.|TRBV3-1/TRBV3-2
CASSSRGSYGYTF
TGTGCCAGCAGCAGCCGGGGGTCCTATGGCTACACCTTC
>.|TRBJ1-1|.|TRBV30
CACQSSTEAFF
TGTGCCTGTCAGTCAAGCACTGAAGCTTTCTTT
>.|TRBJ2-5|.|TRBV27
CASSLRRWETQYF
TGTGCCAGCAGTCTGAGGAGGTGGGAGACCCAGTACTTC
>.|TRBJ2-3|TRBD2|TRBV10-3
CAISDPAGGADTQYF
TGTGCCATCAGTGATCCAGCGGGAGGTGCAGATACGCAGTATTTT
>.|TRBJ1-3|.|TRBV6-1
CASSEAGTSSGNTIYF
TGTGCCAGCAGTGAGGCGGGTACGAGTTCTGGAAACACCATATATTTT
>few|TRBJ2-2|.|TRBV5-1
CASSLEGLGTGELFF
TGCGCCAGCAGCTTGGAGGGGCTGGGCACCGGGGAGCTGTTTTTT
>.|TRBJ2-7|TRBD1|TRBV5-5
CASRARDRDPLRF
TGTGCCAGCAGAGCGAGGGACAGGGATCCCCTCCGGTTC
>.|TRBJ2-1|TRBD2|TRBV5-5
CASSVGPGAGADEQFF
TGTGCCAGCAGCGTGGGTCCAGGAGCGGGAGCTGATGAGCAGTTCTTC
>.|TRBJ2-5|.|TRBV12-3/TRBV12-4
CASSFLAGETQYF
TGTGCCAGCAGTTTTCTTGCGGGGGAGACCCAGTACTTC
>.|TRBJ1-1|TRBD1|TRBV7-9
CASSLAGQGGKAFF
TGTGCCAGCAGCTTAGCGGGACAGGGAGGTAAAGCTTTCTTT
>.|TRBJ1-5|.|TRBV4-1
CASSPAQGGNQPQHF
TGCGCCAGCAGCCCGGCACAGGGAGGCAATCAGCCCCAGCATTTT
>.|TRBJ1-2|TRBD1|TRBV12-3/TRBV12-4
CASSSGTGFYTF
TGTGCCAGCAGTTCCGGGACAGGCTTCTACACCTTC
>.|TRBJ2-7|TRBD2|TRBV28
CASSPRLAGVFTYEQYF
TGTGCCAGCAGTCCTAGACTAGCGGGAGTTTTCACCTACGAGCAGTACTTC
>.|TRBJ2-7|.|TRBV19
CASSGSGSYEQYF
TGTGCCAGTAGTGGTAGTGGCTCCTACGAGCAGTACTTC
>.|TRBJ2-4|.|TRBV5-1
CASSPSTDVAKNIQYF
TGCGCCAGCAGCCCCTCGACAGACGTAGCCAAAAACATTCAGTACTTC
>.|TRBJ1-2|.|TRBV18
CASSPDYGYTF
TGTGCCAGCTCTCCGGACTATGGCTACACCTTC
>.|TRBJ1-2|TRBD1|TRBV11-2
CASSLPSRRTGVHYGYTF
TGTGCCAGCAGCTTACCCAGCAGGAGGACAGGGGTACACTATGGCTACACCTTC
>once|TRBJ2-3|TRBD2|TRBV11-2
CATAGGTDTQYF
TGTGCCACCGCGGGGGGGACAGATACGCAGTATTTT
>.|TRBJ2-2|TRBD1|TRBV5-1
CASSSTGGRPGELFF
TGCGCCAGCAGCTCGACAGGGGGAAGGCCCGGGGAGCTGTTTTTT
>once|TRBJ1-1|.|TRBV2
CASSERRGMTEAFF
TGTGCCAGCAGTGAGAGACGGGGGATGACTGAAGCTTTCTTT
>.|TRBJ2-5|TRBD2|TRBV30
CAWSLGLAGVETQYF
TGTGCCTGGAGTCTTGGACTAGCGGGAGTAGAGACCCAGTACTTC
>.|TRBJ2-5|.|TRBV6-5
CASVTWSQETQYF
TGTGCCAGTGTTACATGGAGCCAAGAGACCCAGTACTTC
>.|TRBJ1-2|.|TRBV20-1
CSASGFYGYTF
TGCAGTGCTAGCGGGTTCTATGGCTACACCTTC
>.|TRBJ1-2|TRBD1|TRBV27
CASQTGGHGYTF
TGTGCCAGCCAAACAGGGGGCCATGGCTACACCTTC
>.|TRBJ2-3|.|TRBV27
CASSLSGASHSTDTQYF
TGTGCCAGCAGTTTATCTGGAGCGTCCCACTCCACAGATACGCAGTATTTT
>.|TRBJ2-3|.|TRBV6-1
CASSEEGGANPYSTDTQYF
TGTGCCAGCAGTGAGGAGGGGGGGGCCAATCCTTATAGCACAGATACGCAGTATTTT
>.|TRBJ1-4|TRBD1|TRBV7-2
CASSSDRNNEKLFF
TGTGCCAGCAGCTCGGACAGGAATAATGAAAAACTGTTTTTT
>once|TRBJ2-5|TRBD1|TRBV5-1
CASSLGKQGMGETQYF
TGCGCCAGCAGCTTGGGAAAACAGGGGATGGGGGAGACCCAGTACTTC
>.|TRBJ1-2|TRBD1|TRBV6-5
CASSSRNRGYGYTF
TGTGCCAGCAGTTCAAGAAACAGGGGCTATGGCTACACCTTC
>.|TRBJ1-1|.|TRBV12-3/TRBV12-4
CASSFGGRTEAFF
TGTGCCAGCAGTTTCGGGGGACGGACTGAAGCTTTCTTT
>.|TRBJ2-1|.|TRBV5-1
CASSLGRSSYNEQFF
TGCGCCAGCAGCTTGGGGCGGAGTTCCTACAATGAGCAGTTCTTC
>few|TRBJ1-1|.|TRBV11-2
CASSSNHRAGGMNTEAFF
TGTGCCAGCAGCTCGAATCACAGGGCTGGGGGAATGAACACTGAAGCTTTCTTT
>.|TRBJ1-4|.|TRBV3-1/TRBV3-2
CASSQDGGGGEKLFF
TGTGCCAGCAGCCAGGACGGGGGAGGGGGTGAAAAACTGTTTTTT
>.|TRBJ2-3|.|TRBV19
CASSIPNYATQYF
TGTGCCAGTAGTATTCCGAACTACGCTACGCAGTATTTT
>once|TRBJ2-1|TRBD1|TRBV4-1
CASSQDIGQTGNEQFF
TGCGCCAGCAGCCAAGACATCGGGCAGACAGGGAATGAGCAGTTCTTC
>.|TRBJ2-5|.|TRBV7-6
CASSTGETQYF
TGTGCCAGCAGTACAGGGGAGACCCAGTACTTC
>.|TRBJ2-1|TRBD2|TRBV4-1
CASSQEPGRINEQFF
TGCGCCAGCAGCCAAGAACCCGGGAGGATCAATGAGCAGTTCTTC
>.|TRBJ2-7|TRBD1|TRBV6-5
CASSYGTGGYEQYF
TGTGCCAGCAGTTACGGGACAGGGGGCTACGAGCAGTACTTC
>.|TRBJ1-2|.|TRBV12-3/TRBV12-4
CASSPSQGYGYTF
TGTGCCAGCAGCCCAAGCCAGGGCTATGGCTACACCTTC
>.|TRBJ2-3|.|TRBV7-9
CASSSDRGWGTQYF
TGTGCCAGCAGTTCTGATCGGGGGTGGGGTACGCAGTATTTT
>.|TRBJ1-1|.|TRBV24-1
CASTGGGAIDTEAFF
TGTGCCAGTACGGGTGGGGGCGCGATCGACACTGAAGCTTTCTTT
>.|TRBJ2-7|TRBD1|TRBV5-1
CASSLAGQGISYEQYF
TGCGCCAGCAGCTTGGCCGGACAGGGGATCTCCTACGAGCAGTACTTC
>.|TRBJ1-1|TRBD1|TRBV12-3/TRBV12-4
CASRGTGGTEAFF
TGTGCCAGCAGAGGGACAGGAGGGACTGAAGCTTTCTTT
>.|TRBJ1-1|.|TRBV6-5
CASSPGQFTEAFF
TGTGCCAGCAGTCCCGGACAGTTCACTGAAGCTTTCTTT
>few|TRBJ1-6|.|TRBV3-1/TRBV3-2
CASSQDSHDRSPLHF
TGTGCCAGCAGCCAAGATTCCCATGATCGGTCACCCCTCCACTTT
>.|TRBJ1-4|TRBD1|TRBV5-1
CASSYNRGIEKLFF
TGCGCCAGCAGCTATAACAGGGGGATAGAAAAACTGTTTTTT
>.|TRBJ1-3|.|TRBV30
CAWGLSGNTIYF
TGTGCCTGGGGACTTTCTGGAAACACCATATATTTT
>.|TRBJ1-6|.|TRBV19
CASSIGGRLHSYNSPLHF
TGTGCCAGTAGTATAGGGGGCCGACTTCACTCCTATAATTCACCCCTCCACTTT
>.|TRBJ2-1|.|TRBV11-2
CASSLTSGGNNEQFF
TGTGCCAGCAGCTTAACGTCCGGGGGTAACAATGAGCAGTTCTTC